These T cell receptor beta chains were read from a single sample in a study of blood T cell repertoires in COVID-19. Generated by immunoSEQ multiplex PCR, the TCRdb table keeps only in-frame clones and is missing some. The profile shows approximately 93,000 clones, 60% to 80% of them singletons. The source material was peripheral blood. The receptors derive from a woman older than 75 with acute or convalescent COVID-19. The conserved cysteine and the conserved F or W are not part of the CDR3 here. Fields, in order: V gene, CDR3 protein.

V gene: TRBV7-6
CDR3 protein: ASSLALGQGGSPLH

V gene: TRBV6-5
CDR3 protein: ASRDREKTEAF

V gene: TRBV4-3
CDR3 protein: ASSPGRGGTEAF

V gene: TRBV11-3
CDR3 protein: ASSLAQGMNEQF

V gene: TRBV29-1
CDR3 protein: SVGRQGTDTQY

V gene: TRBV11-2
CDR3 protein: ASRKQVNTEAF

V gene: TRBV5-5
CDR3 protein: ASSLVFPSNTGELF

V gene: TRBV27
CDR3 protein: ASSSVFSDEQF

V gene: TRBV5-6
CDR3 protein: ASSQGQGITDTQY

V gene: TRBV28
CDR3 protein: ASSQGGHQPQH

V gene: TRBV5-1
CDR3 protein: ASSFGAGNTDTQY

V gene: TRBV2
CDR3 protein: ASSGSGGYNEQF

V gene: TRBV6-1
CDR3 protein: ASSVGTGESSYNSPLH

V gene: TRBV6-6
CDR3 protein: ASSVDRADTGELF

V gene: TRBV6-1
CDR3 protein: ASSPPGQETQY

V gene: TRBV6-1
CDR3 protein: ASSEGGTQY

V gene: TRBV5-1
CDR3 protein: ASSLWGDGNTIY

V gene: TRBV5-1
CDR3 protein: ASSLAGSRLGNTIY

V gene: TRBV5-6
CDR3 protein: ASSPHGTGLVAEAF